Listed below are T cell receptor beta chains from one sample, sequenced in a study of CD8+CD57+ T cells in acquired aplastic anemia. In TCRdb, the reads were re-called with MiXCR into one record per CDR3 protein. Here the sample spans 150,000 or so distinct CDR3 sequences, 40% to 65% being singletons. Sequenced sample: sorted CD4+, CD8+, or CD8+CD57+ T cells (not recorded which) from PBMCs. The source is a human donor with aplastic anemia. CDR3s include the opening cysteine and the closing phenylalanine or tryptophan. Each record gives: J gene, D gene, clone size, V gene, CDR3 protein, CDR3 DNA. A D gene is named only where the DNA matches it firmly. Rows give clone size only sometimes, using once, few, many, or a class for an expanded clone.

j_call: TRBJ2-7; d_call: TRBD2; clone_size: -; v_call: TRBV7-8; cdr3_aa: CASSLLAGDPYEQYF; cdr3_nt: TGTGCCAGCAGCCTGCTAGCGGGGGACCCCTACGAGCAGTACTTC
j_call: TRBJ2-1; d_call: -; clone_size: many; v_call: TRBV6-1; cdr3_aa: CASSPGFKDEQFF; cdr3_nt: TGTGCCAGCAGTCCCGGATTCAAAGACGAGCAGTTCTTC
j_call: TRBJ2-3; d_call: -; clone_size: -; v_call: TRBV2; cdr3_aa: CASSTRDWSDTQYF; cdr3_nt: TGTGCCAGCAGTACACGGGACTGGTCAGATACGCAGTATTTT
j_call: TRBJ1-2; d_call: -; clone_size: -; v_call: TRBV7-9; cdr3_aa: CASSPFRNGYTF; cdr3_nt: TGTGCCAGCAGCCCATTCCGGAATGGCTACACCTTC
j_call: TRBJ1-6; d_call: -; clone_size: -; v_call: TRBV25-1; cdr3_aa: CASGPSGNSPLHF; cdr3_nt: TGTGCCAGCGGCCCATCGGGTAATTCACCCCTCCACTTT
j_call: TRBJ2-3; d_call: TRBD2; clone_size: many; v_call: TRBV29-1; cdr3_aa: CSVDSGGGPGRTDTQYF; cdr3_nt: TGCAGCGTTGATAGCGGGGGGGGCCCGGGTAGGACAGATACGCAGTATTTT
j_call: TRBJ2-7; d_call: -; clone_size: -; v_call: TRBV5-5; cdr3_aa: CASSPAWPAYEQYF; cdr3_nt: TGTGCCAGCAGCCCGGCCTGGCCTGCCTACGAGCAGTACTTC
j_call: TRBJ1-5; d_call: -; clone_size: -; v_call: TRBV6-5; cdr3_aa: CASSYGDQPQHF; cdr3_nt: TGTGCCAGCAGTTACGGGGATCAGCCCCAGCATTTT
j_call: TRBJ1-2; d_call: TRBD1; clone_size: many; v_call: TRBV4-3; cdr3_aa: CASSQERTGKYGYTF; cdr3_nt: TGCGCCAGCAGCCAAGAGAGGACAGGCAAATATGGCTACACCTTC
j_call: TRBJ1-5; d_call: TRBD1; clone_size: -; v_call: TRBV7-8; cdr3_aa: CAISASPGTAHNQPQHF; cdr3_nt: TGTGCAATATCAGCTTCCCCCGGGACAGCGCACAATCAGCCCCAGCATTTT
j_call: TRBJ1-1; d_call: -; clone_size: many; v_call: TRBV7-6; cdr3_aa: CASSSPGSPGDTEAFF; cdr3_nt: TGTGCCAGCAGCTCTCCGGGATCCCCTGGGGACACTGAAGCTTTCTTT
j_call: TRBJ2-5; d_call: TRBD1; clone_size: few; v_call: TRBV2; cdr3_aa: CASSTGTGARETQYF; cdr3_nt: TGTGCCAGCAGTACCGGGACAGGGGCCCGAGAGACCCAGTACTTC
j_call: TRBJ2-7; d_call: -; clone_size: -; v_call: TRBV19; cdr3_aa: CASSVRGGNYEQYF; cdr3_nt: TGTGCCAGTAGTGTGAGGGGCGGGAACTACGAGCAGTACTTC
j_call: TRBJ1-2; d_call: TRBD1; clone_size: -; v_call: TRBV20-1; cdr3_aa: CSAGTGAILTF; cdr3_nt: TGCAGTGCTGGGACAGGGGCTATCCTCACCTTC
j_call: TRBJ1-2; d_call: -; clone_size: -; v_call: TRBV10-3; cdr3_aa: CAISDEQSVYGYTF; cdr3_nt: TGTGCCATCAGTGATGAACAATCGGTCTATGGCTACACCTTC
j_call: TRBJ1-3; d_call: -; clone_size: -; v_call: TRBV20-1; cdr3_aa: CSASLGGNTIYF; cdr3_nt: TGCAGTGCTAGCCTCGGAGGAAACACCATATATTTT
j_call: TRBJ2-1; d_call: TRBD1; clone_size: -; v_call: TRBV19; cdr3_aa: CASSRGGQGVYEQFF; cdr3_nt: TGTGCCAGTAGTAGGGGGGGACAGGGGGTCTATGAGCAGTTCTTC